These 20 T cell receptor beta chains were all obtained from the same sample, sequenced in a study of T-cell reconstitution after alpha-beta-depleted transplantation in children. For TCRbeta, the library was prepared with unique molecular identifiers. MiXCR was run by TCRdb on the PCR reads, yielding one entry per CDR3 protein. This table holds more than 200,000 distinct CDR3 sequences, approximately 24% found once. Source: PBMCs, mostly from graft donor cells, taken 360 days after TCRalphabeta/CD19-depleted stem cell transplant. These TCRs come from a female patient aged 2 to 10 who had a stem cell transplant for congenital amegakaryocytic thrombocytopenia, so the T cells may come from the graft donor.

The rearrangement joins TRBV11-2 to TRBJ2-7; D is possibly TRBD1 (5 bases). The CDR3 is 14 amino acids. V dropped 3 bases and J dropped 6 bases, with 15 bases sitting between them. From germline, CDR1 is SGHAT and CDR2 FQNNGV. CDR3 protein: CASSFPWGRSEQYF. Here the CDR3 DNA reads TGTGCCAGCAGCTTCCCTTGGGGCAGAAGCGAGCAGTACTTC.

The chain uses TRBV28 and TRBJ2-5, with TRBD1 matching 9 bases. CDR3 length equals 15 residues. The V gene's germline CDR1 is MDHEN and CDR2 SYDVKM. Trimming cost V 3 bases and J 4 bases; bases outside gene matches: 6. CDR3 in DNA: TGTGCCAGCAGTTTGCCGACAGGGGGGCGAGAGACCCAGTACTTC. Its translation is CASSLPTGGRETQYF. The entire variable domain, with the rest obtained from reference TRBV28 and TRBJ2-5, is as follows: DVKVTQSSRYLVKRTGEKVFLECVQDMDHENMFWYRQDPGLGLRLIYFSYDVKMKEKGDIPEGYSVSREKKERFSLILESASTNQTSMYLCASSLPTGGRETQYFGPGTRLLVL.

This clonotype came up many times. The chain has TRBV9 and TRBJ2-7; D might be TRBD2 (5 bases). The CDR3 totals 14 residues. CDR1 is SGDLS and CDR2 is YYNGEE in the germline V gene. V lost 0 bases and J lost 6, with 13 bases in between. CDR3 bases: TGTGCCAGCAGCGTAGAAATGTGGCGGGTCGAGCAGTACTTC. Protein sequence: CASSVEMWRVEQYF. The variable domain in full, with the rest retrieved from reference TRBV9 and TRBJ2-7, is DSGVTQTPKHLITATGQRVTLRCSPRSGDLSVYWYQQSLDQGLQFLIQYYNGEERAKGNILERFSAQQFPDLHSELNLSSLELGDSALYFCASSVEMWRVEQYFGPGTRLTVT.

The gene calls are TRBV7-9 and TRBJ2-5, with 11 nucleotides matching TRBD2. CDR3 length: 15 amino acids. The junction had 2 bases not matched to a gene; V was cut back by 3 bases and J by 2 bases. Germline V gene lookup returns CDR1 SEHNR and CDR2 FQNEAQ (reference sequence). The CDR3 nucleotides read TGTGCCAGCAGCTTCACTAGCGGGAGTCAAGAGACCCAGTACTTC. Amino acids: CASSFTSGSQETQYF. Full variable domain (remainder filled in from reference TRBV7-9 and TRBJ2-5): DTGVSQNPRHKITKRGQNVTFRCDPISEHNRLYWYRQTLGQGPEFLTYFQNEAQLEKSRLLSDRFSAERPKGSFSTLEIQRTEQGDSAMYLCASSFTSGSQETQYFGPGTRLLVL.

The chain uses TRBV5-1 and TRBJ1-1, with D unclear. V lost 6 bases and J lost 1, with 10 bases in between. Germline-derived CDR1 and CDR2 are SGHRS and YFSETQ. This CDR3 contains 13 residues. The CDR3, as DNA: TGCGCCAGCACTGATATTCGGAACACTGAAGCTTTCTTT. Translated, it gives CASTDIRNTEAFF.

The sample holds a few counts of this clonotype. The rearrangement links TRBV4-1 to TRBJ1-4; D remains unclear. V dropped 4 bases and J dropped 8 bases, with 8 bases sitting between them. There are 12 residues in the CDR3. The germline V gene encodes CDR1 MGHRA and CDR2 YSYEKL. This CDR3 is CASSRRTEKLFF. In DNA form, the CDR3 reads TGCGCCAGCAGCCGTAGGACCGAAAAACTGTTTTTT.

This clonotype has more than one count but fewer than ten. V is TRBV15 and J is TRBJ1-3; D unclear. Germline values: CDR1 LNHNV, CDR2 YYDKDF (reference sequence). The CDR3 totals 15 residues. V dropped 0 bases and J dropped 0 bases, with 6 bases sitting between them. The CDR3 DNA is TGTGCCACCAGCAGAGAATGGACCTCTGGAAACACCATATATTTT. Protein: CATSREWTSGNTIYF.

In this sample, this clonotype turned up a few times. The chain has TRBV7-2 and TRBJ1-1, with a weak D call TRBD1 (5 bases). CDR3 size: 12 residues. V was shortened by 5 bases and J by 13 bases, with 17 bases between the two germline ends. Germline assignment: CDR1 SGHTA and CDR2 FQGNSA. Here the CDR3 DNA reads TGTGCCAGCAGCCCACGAAGGCAGGGCGATTTCTTT. Translation: CASSPRRQGDFF.

This clonotype was seen only a few times. The J gene is TRBJ2-2, the V gene TRBV5-1; 8 bases agree with TRBD1. The CDR3 has 15 amino acids. Germline CDR1 is SGHRS and CDR2 is YFSETQ. V lost 3 bases, J lost 5 bases, and 6 bases stayed unmatched. The CDR3 is CASSWPRGRTGELFF. The CDR3 DNA is TGCGCCAGCAGCTGGCCCAGGGGGCGAACCGGGGAGCTGTTTTTT.

This clonotype was recorded a few times. The J gene is TRBJ1-1, the V gene TRBV29-1; D might be TRBD1 (6 bases). Trimming shortened V by 3 bases and J by 4 bases, and 12 bases separated the two germline ends. The CDR3 extends over 13 amino acids. In germline, CDR1 is SQVTM, CDR2 ANQGSEA. CDR3 bases: TGCAGCGTTGACGGCTGGGGGGCCACTGAAGCTTTCTTT. As protein: CSVDGWGATEAFF.

Here the CDR3 DNA reads TGCAGTGCTAGAGATCTCGGGGTATTGAGCTCCTACAATGAGCAGTTCTTC. Protein product: CSARDLGVLSSYNEQFF. This chain uses TRBV20-1 with TRBJ2-1; a weak D match, TRBD2 (5 bases). CDR1 is DFQATT and CDR2 is SNEGSKA in the germline V gene (reference sequence). The CDR3 length is 17 residues. Deletions cut 0 bases from V and 0 bases from J, with 15 bases between.

A single count supports this clonotype. The rearrangement uses TRBV15 and TRBJ2-5; no definite D call. Germline CDR1 reads LNHNV; CDR2 reads YYDKDF (reference sequence). Trimming removed 0 bases at V and 2 bases at J, with 4 bases between. CDR3 size: 13 residues. CDR3 coding DNA: TGTGCCACCAGCAGAGATAGGCAAGAGACCCAGTACTTC. Translating it yields CATSRDRQETQYF.

This clonotype was counted between two and nine times. The rearrangement joins TRBV5-1 to TRBJ2-1; weak D call: TRBD2 (6 bases). In germline, CDR1 is SGHRS, CDR2 YFSETQ. The germline V and J ends were trimmed by 6 bases and 9 bases, with 25 bases remaining between them. The CDR3 runs to 16 residues. The DNA of the CDR3 is TGCGCCAGCACCCCATCTGGAGGGAGTCGGATTGGTGAGCAGTTCTTC. Encoded protein: CASTPSGGSRIGEQFF.

The CDR3 protein is CASSMIAGGTGELFF. The DNA for the CDR3 is TGTGCCAGCAGCATGATAGCGGGAGGAACCGGGGAGCTGTTTTTT. The chain joins TRBV27 to TRBJ2-2; 10 nucleotides line up with TRBD2. This CDR3 region has 15 residues. CDR1 is MNHEY and CDR2 is SMNVEV in the germline V gene (reference sequence). After removal of 6 bases from V and 5 bases from J, the junction contained 6 bases not matched to a gene.

This clonotype was counted between two and nine times. The V and J genes are TRBV5-4 and TRBJ2-5; D possibly corresponds to TRBD2 (5 bases). Looked up from germline, CDR1 is SGHNT and CDR2 is YYREEE (reference sequence). Trimming removed 4 bases from V and 5 bases from J, with 27 bases in between. This CDR3 contains 18 residues. Here the CDR3 reads CASSAGLGNGPSRETQYF. The CDR3 DNA reads as TGTGCCAGCAGCGCGGGCCTAGGAAACGGGCCCTCGAGGGAGACCCAGTACTTC.

This clonotype was picked up a small number of times. The genes are TRBV28 and TRBJ2-7, with D tentatively TRBD1 (5 bases). V lost 4 bases and J 7 bases, leaving 17 bases between the germline ends. This CDR3 is 14 amino acids long. Germline CDR1 and CDR2: MDHEN and SYDVKM. The CDR3 bases are TGTGCCAGCAGTTCACAAGGACCAAAGGGGGAGCAGTACTTC. This sequence encodes CASSSQGPKGEQYF.

This clonotype was picked up a small number of times. The chain couples TRBV4-3 to TRBJ2-1; 10 bases match TRBD2. V shed 0 bases and J 3 bases; nucleotides not matched to a gene: 8. Germline lookup yields CDR1 LGHNA and CDR2 YSLEER. The CDR3 has 18 amino acids. CDR3 coding DNA: TGCGCCAGCAGCCAAGATCCCTCTAGCGGGAGTCACTACAATGAGCAGTTCTTC. This translates into CASSQDPSSGSHYNEQFF.

The CDR3 loop is CASSIARTVQYF. In DNA form, the CDR3 reads TGTGCCAGCAGTATAGCTCGGACAGTTCAGTACTTC. V is TRBV28 and J is TRBJ2-4, with a tentative D call TRBD1 (6 bases). V was cut by 5 bases and J by 11 bases, with 13 bases left in between. This CDR3 is 12 amino acids long. Germline-derived CDR1 and CDR2 are MDHEN and SYDVKM.

This clonotype has more than one count but fewer than ten. V is TRBV5-1 and J is TRBJ2-1; D remains unclear. Germline V gene sequence: CDR1 SGHRS, CDR2 YFSETQ. Deletions cut 0 bases from V and 0 bases from J, with 7 bases between. The CDR3 loop spans 15 amino acids. The CDR3 reads CASSLGGNSYNEQFF. CDR3 bases: TGCGCCAGCAGCTTGGGTGGGAACTCCTACAATGAGCAGTTCTTC.

This clonotype was counted ten times or more. The V call is TRBV10-2, the J call TRBJ2-6; 7 nucleotides align to TRBD1. V lost 5 bases, J lost 0 bases, and 10 bases stayed unmatched. The CDR3 has 18 amino acids. CDR1 is WSHSY and CDR2 is SAAADI in the germline V gene. The chain's CDR3 is CASSRRTGSNSGANVLTF. In DNA form, the CDR3 reads TGCGCCAGCAGTCGCCGGACAGGCTCCAACTCTGGGGCCAACGTCCTGACTTTC.